This TCR beta chain was found in a study of radiotherapy plus CTLA-4 blockade in lung cancer. Per the germline V gene, CDR1 is SNHLY and CDR2 is FYNNEI. This CDR3 has 13 amino acids. V gave up 5 bases and J gave up 4 bases, with 9 bases separating them. Sequenced by immunoSEQ multiplex PCR; TCRdb stores in-frame clones only, minus some. This sample yields tens of thousands of clones, of which over 60% are seen a single time; roughly 4.7% belongs to the top ten. The genes are TRBV2 and TRBJ2-1; maybe TRBD2 (6 bases). This clonotype was sampled from a human donor with non-small cell lung cancer whose response to radiotherapy plus ipilimumab could not be evaluated. The sample in question was peripheral blood, obtained from a patient treated with radiotherapy plus ipilimumab. CDR3 coding DNA: TGTGCCAGCAGTTTCCGGGGGTACAATGAGCAGTTCTTC. Residues: CASSFRGYNEQFF.